These T cell receptor beta chains were read from a single sample in a study of radiotherapy plus CTLA-4 blockade in lung cancer. Method: immunoSEQ multiplex PCR; TCRdb's copy keeps in-frame clones and lacks some. The table shows over 80,000 clones, with around 84% occurring only once. The sequencing used peripheral blood, collected from a patient treated with radiotherapy plus ipilimumab. These receptors all stem from a human donor with non-small cell lung cancer that progressed on radiotherapy plus ipilimumab. Each CDR3 is given without its conserved first and last residue.

j_gene: TRBJ2-2; v_gene: TRBV10-3; len: 10; CDR3aa: AISGGTGELF
j_gene: TRBJ2-5; v_gene: TRBV28; len: 11; CDR3aa: ASSLRHQETQY
j_gene: TRBJ2-4; v_gene: TRBV2; len: 12; CDR3aa: ASSLGLAENIQY
j_gene: TRBJ1-5; v_gene: TRBV7-2; len: 13; CDR3aa: ASSTGQGGNQPQH
j_gene: TRBJ2-7; v_gene: TRBV7-9; len: 10; CDR3aa: ASSFRGYEQY
j_gene: TRBJ2-7; v_gene: TRBV30; len: 12; CDR3aa: AWSVSQGGYEQY
j_gene: TRBJ1-2; v_gene: TRBV4-2; len: 12; CDR3aa: ASSSGTERYGYT
j_gene: TRBJ1-6; v_gene: TRBV30; len: 11; CDR3aa: AWSKGKNSPLH
j_gene: TRBJ2-7; v_gene: TRBV5-1; len: 14; CDR3aa: ASSLLVSGSAYEQY
j_gene: TRBJ2-7; v_gene: TRBV4-3; len: 15; CDR3aa: ASSQDLLGAATYEQY
j_gene: TRBJ2-7; v_gene: TRBV7-8; len: 12; CDR3aa: ASSAGQVGYEQY
j_gene: TRBJ2-2; v_gene: TRBV14; len: 11; CDR3aa: ASSRILGGELF
j_gene: TRBJ1-3; v_gene: TRBV6-5; len: 10; CDR3aa: ASRDSGNTIY
j_gene: TRBJ1-5; v_gene: TRBV7-6; len: 15; CDR3aa: ASSLANGGAENQPQH
j_gene: TRBJ1-5; v_gene: TRBV6-5; len: 12; CDR3aa: ASSRRDSNQPQH
j_gene: TRBJ1-2; v_gene: TRBV7-9; len: 11; CDR3aa: ASSLGGNYGYT
j_gene: TRBJ1-5; v_gene: TRBV28; len: 13; CDR3aa: ASSLFGGVNQPQH
j_gene: TRBJ1-5; v_gene: TRBV18; len: 13; CDR3aa: ASSPGIDSSWPQH
j_gene: TRBJ2-5; v_gene: TRBV19; len: 11; CDR3aa: ASKAPGVETQY
j_gene: TRBJ1-6; v_gene: TRBV30; len: 12; CDR3aa: AWSQGQGTSPLH
j_gene: TRBJ1-1; v_gene: TRBV5-4; len: 13; CDR3aa: ASSFPGGRDTEAF
j_gene: TRBJ2-3; v_gene: TRBV11-3; len: 12; CDR3aa: ASSPSRGTDTQY
j_gene: TRBJ1-1; v_gene: TRBV7-9; len: 15; CDR3aa: ASSPGRLMISSTEAF
j_gene: TRBJ2-5; v_gene: TRBV29-1; len: 13; CDR3aa: SVPQRGSGQETQY